This T cell receptor beta chain was profiled in a study of control samples from healthy donors and cancer patients. Libraries were prepared by immunoSEQ multiplex PCR; TCRdb keeps only in-frame clonotypes and omits some of them. This repertoire shows about 70,000 clones, about 89% found once; its top ten account for roughly 2.4%. Sequenced input: PBMCs. This TCR came from a woman aged 45-59 years with head and neck cancer.

The CDR3 DNA reads TGTGCCAGCAGTGAAGCGAGTAGCAGGACGTCCGGGGAGCTGTTTTTT. The encoded protein is CASSEASSRTSGELFF. The chain links TRBV2 to TRBJ2-2, with D unresolved. The length of the CDR3 is 16 residues. CDR1 SNHLY and CDR2 FYNNEI come from the germline V gene. Trimming cost V 0 bases and J 6 bases, with 14 bases left between them.